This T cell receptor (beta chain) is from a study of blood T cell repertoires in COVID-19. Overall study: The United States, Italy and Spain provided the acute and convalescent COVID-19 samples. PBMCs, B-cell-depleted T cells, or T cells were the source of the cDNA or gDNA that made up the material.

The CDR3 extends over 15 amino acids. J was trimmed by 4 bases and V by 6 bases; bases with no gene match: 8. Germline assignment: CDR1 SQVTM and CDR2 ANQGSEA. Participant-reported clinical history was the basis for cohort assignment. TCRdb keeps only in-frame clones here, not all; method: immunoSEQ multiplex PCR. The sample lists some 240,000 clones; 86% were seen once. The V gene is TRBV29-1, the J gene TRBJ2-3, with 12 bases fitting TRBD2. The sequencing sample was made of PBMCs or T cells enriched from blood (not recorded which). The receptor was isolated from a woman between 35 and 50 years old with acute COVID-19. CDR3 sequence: CSVGLAGFSADTQYF. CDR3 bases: TGCAGCGTCGGACTAGCGGGGTTTTCAGCAGATACGCAGTATTTT.